This T cell receptor (beta chain) was sequenced in a study of CD4 T cells in relation to SARS-CoV-2 and coronaviruses. Study information: Convalescent donors were aged roughly 21 to 72, with median roughly 37 years.

For around ten days, 85,000 to 100,000 sorted CD4+ cells grew with T cell-depleted PBMCs and CEF. A note on this clone: Its target is unknown.

Clones were sequenced by immunoSEQ multiplex PCR, and TCRdb holds only the in-frame ones, with some missing. In the table there are under 45,000 clones, 82% of which are singletons. The sequence came from an adult with COVID-19. Sequencing input: naive CD4+ T cells from PBMCs, cultured in vitro. Indicated subset: naive CD4+ T cells isolated by negative enrichment.

CDR3 in amino acids: CASRPDSYEQYF. The CDR3 DNA follows: TGTGCCAGCAGACCAGACAGCTACGAGCAGTACTTC. The chain has TRBV2 and TRBJ2-7, with D possibly being TRBD1 (5 bases). Per germline, CDR1 SNHLY and CDR2 FYNNEI. V lost 6 bases and J lost 3, with 9 bases in between. The CDR3 runs to 12 residues.